This TCR beta chain was captured by sequencing in a study of cytomegalovirus exposure and HLA in healthy donors. Sequencing used immunoSEQ multiplex PCR; TCRdb keeps in-frame clones, though not all of them. The sample yields 110,000 or so clones, roughly nine tenths seen once. This clone was seen a few times. Its specificity is unknown. Broader study findings: According to a later analysis, TCR clusters from the first cohort tended to co-occur in the 120 or so validation repertoires. The study recorded more than 150 TCR beta chains that were cytomegalovirus-associated.

Per the germline V gene, CDR1 is MDHEN and CDR2 is SYDVKM. The CDR3 covers 14 residues. The V segment lost 5 bases and the J segment 15 bases; nucleotides outside the gene matches: 12. The chain uses TRBV28 and TRBJ2-1; 11 bases agree with TRBD2. Sequenced input: PBMCs. The sequence was collected from a man younger than 30 in good health and CMV-seropositive. The CDR3 DNA reads TGTGCCAGCAGTACCGTAGCGGGGGGGCTAGGGATGTTCTTC. It is translated as CASSTVAGGLGMFF. Filled out from reference TRBV28 and TRBJ2-1, the complete variable domain reads DVKVTQSSRYLVKRTGEKVFLECVQDMDHENMFWYRQDPGLGLRLIYFSYDVKMKEKGDIPEGYSVSREKKERFSLILESASTNQTSMYLCASSTVAGGLGMFFGPGTRLTVL.